Listed below are T cell receptor beta chains from one sample, sequenced in a study of human T cells and chemical hapten exposure. From the RACE reads, TCRdb called clonotypes with MiXCR, one entry per CDR3 protein. The sample contains around 190,000 distinct CDR3 sequences, approximately 20% of which appear only once. The sequencing used whole blood, collected in connection with sensitization to the hapten diphenylcyclopropenone (DPC). Receptor source: a woman aged 50 to 60 with alopecia areata. Some clones in this sample may be carry-over from other donors' samples. Both conserved end residues are part of each CDR3. Each record gives: CDR3 protein, V gene, J gene.

CDR3: CSATLTGRETQYF; V: TRBV20-1; J: TRBJ2-5
CDR3: CASSLFRESYNSPLHF; V: TRBV7-8; J: TRBJ1-6
CDR3: CASSPGTNTEAFF; V: TRBV6-4; J: TRBJ1-1
CDR3: CASSSPTDTQYF; V: TRBV28; J: TRBJ2-3
CDR3: CSVLKPGQTYEQYF; V: TRBV29-1; J: TRBJ2-7
CDR3: CASSGPGGYGYTF; V: TRBV25-1; J: TRBJ1-2
CDR3: CASSLVLARDEQFF; V: TRBV5-1; J: TRBJ2-1
CDR3: CASSLWEIGELFF; V: TRBV5-1; J: TRBJ2-2
CDR3: CASSLAAHEQFF; V: TRBV7-9; J: TRBJ2-1
CDR3: CASSLINTQYF; V: TRBV5-6; J: TRBJ2-3
CDR3: CASSRSGPYNEQFF; V: TRBV5-1; J: TRBJ2-1
CDR3: CASSETPLNTEAFF; V: TRBV10-2; J: TRBJ1-1
CDR3: CSVGPSGTTDTQYF; V: TRBV29-1; J: TRBJ2-3
CDR3: CASSYSGQGVSYNEQFF; V: TRBV6-2/TRBV6-3; J: TRBJ2-1
CDR3: CASSLVGASYNEQFF; V: TRBV7-9; J: TRBJ2-1
CDR3: CASSEWGPNQPQHF; V: TRBV6-5; J: TRBJ1-5
CDR3: CASSSLVAIGYTF; V: TRBV11-2; J: TRBJ1-2
CDR3: CAWSSGGNQPQHF; V: TRBV30; J: TRBJ1-5
CDR3: CAISDQGNTGELFF; V: TRBV10-3; J: TRBJ2-2
CDR3: CASSARDNGDNQPQHF; V: TRBV10-2; J: TRBJ1-5
CDR3: CSVRVGNEQFF; V: TRBV29-1; J: TRBJ2-1
CDR3: CSVSRGSNQPQHF; V: TRBV29-1; J: TRBJ1-5
CDR3: CATSDGTAGYTF; V: TRBV24-1; J: TRBJ1-2
CDR3: CASSLEAGGPGTQYF; V: TRBV5-1; J: TRBJ2-3
CDR3: CSVGTGAYEQYF; V: TRBV29-1; J: TRBJ2-7
CDR3: CASSHRGEAFF; V: TRBV12-3/TRBV12-4; J: TRBJ1-1
CDR3: CASRISNQPQHF; V: TRBV6-2/TRBV6-3; J: TRBJ1-5
CDR3: CSARDLSGRAGGNEQFF; V: TRBV20-1; J: TRBJ2-1
CDR3: CASSDGGRAAEAFF; V: TRBV6-6; J: TRBJ1-1
CDR3: CASSHPRDTQYF; V: TRBV12-3/TRBV12-4; J: TRBJ2-3
CDR3: CASSLTGGIHNEQFF; V: TRBV11-2; J: TRBJ2-1
CDR3: CASSLNRADTQYF; V: TRBV7-2; J: TRBJ2-3
CDR3: CASRETGGGGETQYF; V: TRBV10-2; J: TRBJ2-5
CDR3: CASSPRLGTDTQYF; V: TRBV7-3; J: TRBJ2-3
CDR3: CASSFDPTPRNEQFF; V: TRBV11-2; J: TRBJ2-1
CDR3: CSATPWTGSNQPQHF; V: TRBV20-1; J: TRBJ1-5
CDR3: CASSLVGGTYNEQFF; V: TRBV7-8; J: TRBJ2-1
CDR3: CASSLALGVYGYTF; V: TRBV7-8; J: TRBJ1-2
CDR3: CASTLSGQSNQPQHF; V: TRBV6-1; J: TRBJ1-5
CDR3: CASSESEYGTVYGYTF; V: TRBV25-1; J: TRBJ1-2
CDR3: CASTETGLLDYGYTF; V: TRBV5-1; J: TRBJ1-2
CDR3: CASSLGARLAKNIQYF; V: TRBV7-9; J: TRBJ2-4
CDR3: CASSSGLAGDTQYF; V: TRBV7-2; J: TRBJ2-3
CDR3: CASSFQGAAGELFF; V: TRBV7-9; J: TRBJ2-2
CDR3: CSVTPTGAPEAFF; V: TRBV29-1; J: TRBJ1-1
CDR3: CSARNSLTNQPQHF; V: TRBV20-1; J: TRBJ1-5
CDR3: CASSVGKTSGLREQFF; V: TRBV9; J: TRBJ2-1
CDR3: CASSREDGYTGELFF; V: TRBV11-2; J: TRBJ2-2
CDR3: CSVLGQRVNTEAFF; V: TRBV29-1; J: TRBJ1-1